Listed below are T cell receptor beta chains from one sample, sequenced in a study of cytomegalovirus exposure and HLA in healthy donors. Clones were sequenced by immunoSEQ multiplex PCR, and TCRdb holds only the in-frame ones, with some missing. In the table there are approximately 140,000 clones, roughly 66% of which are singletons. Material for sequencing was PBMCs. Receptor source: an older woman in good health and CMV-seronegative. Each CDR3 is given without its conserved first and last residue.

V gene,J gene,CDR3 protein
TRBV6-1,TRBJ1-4,ATSVGGGREKLF
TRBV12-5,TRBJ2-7,ASGFLGAYEQY
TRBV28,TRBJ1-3,ASSLLTGIISGNTIY
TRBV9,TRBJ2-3,ASSVEGLAGVRDTQY
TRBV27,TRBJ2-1,ASSISLAGSSYNEQF
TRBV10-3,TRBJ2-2,AIRTSGVFGELF
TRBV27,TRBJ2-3,ASSSGTDTQY
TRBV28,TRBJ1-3,ASSPQSSGNTIY
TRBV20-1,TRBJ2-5,SAHTGAQY
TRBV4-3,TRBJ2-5,ASSQGVGQGKTQY
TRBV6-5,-,ASSWGASGPYEQY
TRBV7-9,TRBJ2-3,SSSLVQGWVTDTQY
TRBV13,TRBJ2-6,ASSSNSGANVLT
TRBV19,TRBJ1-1,ASSIRPRAWTEAF
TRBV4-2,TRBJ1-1,ASSLGQGAGNTEAF
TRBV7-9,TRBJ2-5,ASSLDGSAGETQY
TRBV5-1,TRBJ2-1,ASSLGRREGRREQF
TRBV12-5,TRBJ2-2,ASAVGGANTGELF
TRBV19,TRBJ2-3,ASSHSGAITDTQY
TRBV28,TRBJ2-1,ASTTIVGLANEQF
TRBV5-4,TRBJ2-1,ASRPGTKPNNEQF
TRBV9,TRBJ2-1,ASSVRGAGDYNEQF
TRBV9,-,ASSVDGTGGGEQY
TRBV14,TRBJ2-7,ASSLRPGLGSEQY
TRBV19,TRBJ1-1,ASSSFATRTEAF
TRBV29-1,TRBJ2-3,SVDRGTDTQY